This T cell receptor (beta chain) was identified in a study of blood T cells in healthy people across ages. Germline CDR1 reads SGDLS; CDR2 reads YYNGEE. The CDR3 is made up of 16 amino acids. With 0 bases clipped from V and 5 bases from J, the junction kept 7 bases outside the gene matches. Through a sample-barcoded 5' primer and a J-beta primer mix, a second PCR was run for roughly 7 to 11 cycles. One entry per CDR3 protein results from TCRdb running MiXCR on the 5' RACE reads. The sample includes around 710,000 distinct CDR3 sequences, 40% to 45% of them seen just once. This clonotype was recorded a few times.

The TCR sequence derives from a woman aged 55-69 years in good health. Sequenced: blood. The chain is built from TRBV9 and TRBJ2-4; the match to TRBD1 covers 8 bases. CDR3 protein: CASSVEPGGAENIQYF. The CDR3 nucleotides read TGTGCCAGCAGCGTAGAACCAGGGGGCGCAGAAAACATTCAGTACTTC.